The clone carrying this T cell receptor (beta chain) was detected many times. Via MiXCR, TCRdb re-called the RT-PCR reads, giving one row per CDR3 protein. The sample records about 700,000 distinct CDR3 sequences, 11% to 15% being singletons. Germline-derived CDR1 and CDR2 are SEHNR and FQNEAQ (reference sequence). The CDR3 contains 13 residues. J lost 8 bases, V lost 5 bases, and 5 bases had no gene match. This TCR was recovered from a female donor in good health, serving as a healthy control. The sequenced sample was memory CD4+ T cells from blood. The chain combines TRBV7-9 with TRBJ1-2; 10 bases are a match to TRBD1. The DNA for the CDR3 is TGTGCCAGCAGCCTTGACAGGGGGCCCGGCTACACCTTC. Its translation is CASSLDRGPGYTF.